A selection of T cell receptor beta chains follows, all from one sample in a study of T-cell reconstitution after alpha-beta-depleted transplantation in children. One entry per CDR3 protein results from TCRdb running MiXCR on the PCR reads. The table records tens of thousands of distinct CDR3 sequences, 5.5% to 7.5% of them present only once. This sample comprised PBMCs, mostly from graft donor cells, obtained 60 days after TCRalphabeta/CD19-depleted stem cell transplant. These receptors originate from a female patient aged 2 to 10 who had a stem cell transplant for aplastic anemia, so the T cells may come from the graft donor. Each CDR3 is given with its conserved first and last residue. A D gene is named only where the DNA matches it firmly. A clone size is listed for some rows: how often the clone was seen (once, few, many), or a class if it is expanded.

CDR3: CASSLDVSGIYEQYF; DNA: TGTGCCAGCAGCTTAGATGTTAGCGGGATCTACGAGCAGTACTTC; J: TRBJ2-7; size: -; D: TRBD2; V: TRBV11-2
CDR3: CASRYSEKLFF; DNA: TGTGCCAGCAGATATAGCGAAAAACTGTTTTTT; J: TRBJ1-4; size: many; D: -; V: TRBV2
CDR3: CSAVDKEHSDTQYF; DNA: TGCAGTGCTGTGGACAAAGAACACTCAGATACGCAGTATTTT; J: TRBJ2-3; size: many; D: -; V: TRBV20-1
CDR3: CASTRGQNTGELFF; DNA: TGTGCCAGCACTCGGGGACAGAACACCGGGGAGCTGTTTTTT; J: TRBJ2-2; size: few; D: -; V: TRBV6-2/TRBV6-3
CDR3: CATSRGASGGTTDTQYF; DNA: TGTGCCACCAGCAGAGGGGCTAGCGGGGGTACCACAGATACGCAGTATTTT; J: TRBJ2-3; size: many; D: TRBD2; V: TRBV15
CDR3: CSVGGGLADYEQYF; DNA: TGCAGCGTGGGGGGGGGACTAGCGGACTACGAGCAGTACTTC; J: TRBJ2-7; size: many; D: TRBD2; V: TRBV29-1
CDR3: CASSLARQAGELFF; DNA: TGTGCCAGCAGTTTAGCTCGGCAAGCCGGGGAGCTGTTTTTT; J: TRBJ2-2; size: many; D: -; V: TRBV12-3/TRBV12-4
CDR3: CASSLVQGLNIQYF; DNA: TGCGCCAGCAGCTTGGTACAGGGGCTAAACATTCAGTACTTC; J: TRBJ2-4; size: few; D: TRBD1; V: TRBV5-1
CDR3: CASSILAGYTDTQYF; DNA: TGTGCCAGCAGTATACTAGCGGGATACACAGATACGCAGTATTTT; J: TRBJ2-3; size: many; D: TRBD2; V: TRBV3-1
CDR3: CASSSDSHEQFF; DNA: TGTGCCAGCAGCTCGGACAGCCATGAGCAGTTCTTC; J: TRBJ2-1; size: many; D: -; V: TRBV7-9
CDR3: CASRLPGDEQYF; DNA: TGTGCCAGCAGACTCCCCGGGGACGAGCAGTACTTC; J: TRBJ2-7; size: many; D: -; V: TRBV28
CDR3: CASSHHDRKNIQYF; DNA: TGTGCCAGCAGCCACCACGACAGAAAAAACATTCAGTACTTC; J: TRBJ2-4; size: many; D: -; V: TRBV3-1
CDR3: CASSSRSSGTYNEQFF; DNA: TGTGCCAGCAGCAGCAGATCTAGCGGAACCTACAATGAGCAGTTCTTC; J: TRBJ2-1; size: many; D: TRBD2; V: TRBV7-9
CDR3: CASSIIGGEQYF; DNA: TGTGCCAGCAGCATAATCGGGGGGGAGCAGTACTTC; J: TRBJ2-7; size: many; D: TRBD2; V: TRBV3-1
CDR3: CSAGDRVGNTQYF; DNA: TGCAGTGCTGGGGACAGGGTGGGGAATACGCAGTATTTT; J: TRBJ2-3; size: many; D: TRBD1; V: TRBV20-1
CDR3: CSARGYRPDRRGGEAFF; DNA: TGCAGTGCTAGAGGATATAGGCCGGACAGGAGAGGGGGGGAAGCTTTCTTT; J: TRBJ1-1; size: many; D: TRBD1; V: TRBV20-1
CDR3: CASSESRVSGNTIYF; DNA: TGTGCCAGCAGTGAATCGCGGGTCTCTGGAAACACCATATATTTT; J: TRBJ1-3; size: few; D: -; V: TRBV25-1
CDR3: CAWYIWRQGVEKLFF; DNA: TGTGCCTGGTATATTTGGAGACAGGGAGTCGAAAAACTGTTTTTT; J: TRBJ1-4; size: -; D: TRBD1; V: TRBV30
CDR3: CASSEEGNSPLHF; DNA: TGTGCCAGCAGTGAAGAGGGCAATTCACCCCTCCACTTT; J: TRBJ1-6; size: many; D: -; V: TRBV6-1
CDR3: CASSGIQQGSKGPLHF; DNA: TGTGCCAGCAGCGGAATCCAACAGGGATCGAAGGGGCCCCTCCACTTT; J: TRBJ1-6; size: few; D: -; V: TRBV3-1
CDR3: CASSLLGLAGHNEQFF; DNA: TGTGCCAGCAGTCTTCTGGGACTAGCGGGCCACAATGAGCAGTTCTTC; J: TRBJ2-1; size: many; D: TRBD2; V: TRBV27
CDR3: CASSHGQAERTDTQYF; DNA: TGTGCCAGCAGCCATGGACAGGCCGAACGCACAGATACGCAGTATTTT; J: TRBJ2-3; size: -; D: TRBD1; V: TRBV7-9
CDR3: CASSNGATQYF; DNA: TGTGCCAGCAGTAATGGGGCGACCCAGTACTTC; J: TRBJ2-5; size: many; D: -; V: TRBV11-2
CDR3: CASSLNGGSYNEQFF; DNA: TGCGCCAGCAGCTTGAATGGGGGCTCCTACAATGAGCAGTTCTTC; J: TRBJ2-1; size: many; D: -; V: TRBV5-1
CDR3: CARIGGGPPYEQYF; DNA: TGCGCCAGAATAGGGGGAGGGCCCCCCTACGAGCAGTACTTC; J: TRBJ2-7; size: many; D: -; V: TRBV10-2
CDR3: CASSRFGDQPQHF; DNA: TGCGCCAGCAGCCGATTCGGAGATCAGCCCCAGCATTTT; J: TRBJ1-5; size: few; D: -; V: TRBV4-3
CDR3: CSARDRIAGAREQYF; DNA: TGCAGTGCTAGAGATAGGATAGCGGGAGCTCGGGAGCAGTACTTC; J: TRBJ2-7; size: many; D: TRBD2; V: TRBV20-1
CDR3: CASSFRDGPRDEQFF; DNA: TGTGCCAGCAGCTTTCGGGACGGACCGAGGGATGAGCAGTTCTTC; J: TRBJ2-1; size: -; D: -; V: TRBV7-2
CDR3: CSATGGAGKNIQYF; DNA: TGCAGTGCTACAGGGGGCGCGGGCAAAAACATTCAGTACTTC; J: TRBJ2-4; size: many; D: TRBD1; V: TRBV20-1
CDR3: CASSSFYASPTDTQYF; DNA: TGTGCCAGCAGCTCTTTCTATGCCTCTCCCACAGATACGCAGTATTTT; J: TRBJ2-3; size: few; D: -; V: TRBV11-2
CDR3: CASSTTGGYGYTF; DNA: TGTGCCAGCAGCACAACAGGGGGCTATGGCTACACCTTC; J: TRBJ1-2; size: -; D: TRBD1; V: TRBV7-3
CDR3: CASSDQVDRTHNEQFF; DNA: TGTGCCAGCAGCGACCAAGTCGACAGAACCCACAATGAGCAGTTCTTC; J: TRBJ2-1; size: many; D: -; V: TRBV9
CDR3: CASNTGTFSGELFF; DNA: TGTGCCAGCAATACCGGGACCTTCTCCGGGGAGCTGTTTTTT; J: TRBJ2-2; size: -; D: -; V: TRBV3-1
CDR3: CASSYDVPGMPGTDTQYF; DNA: TGCGCCAGCAGCTACGACGTGCCCGGAATGCCTGGCACAGATACGCAGTATTTT; J: TRBJ2-3; size: many; D: -; V: TRBV5-1
CDR3: CASSLGEKGEVRYEQYF; DNA: TGTGCCAGCAGCTTAGGGGAAAAAGGGGAGGTCCGCTACGAGCAGTACTTC; J: TRBJ2-7; size: many; D: -; V: TRBV7-9
CDR3: CASSLNSLQETQYF; DNA: TGCGCCAGCAGCTTAAACAGCTTACAAGAGACCCAGTACTTC; J: TRBJ2-5; size: few; D: -; V: TRBV5-1
CDR3: CATSRGSIRRGTADTQYF; DNA: TGTGCCACCAGCAGAGGCTCCATTCGGCGGGGGACAGCAGATACGCAGTATTTT; J: TRBJ2-3; size: few; D: -; V: TRBV15
CDR3: CASSFLLTAPYEQYF; DNA: TGCGCCAGCAGCTTCCTCCTGACAGCCCCCTACGAGCAGTACTTC; J: TRBJ2-7; size: many; D: -; V: TRBV5-1
CDR3: CASSQGRGRLGEQYF; DNA: TGTGCCAGCAGCCAAGGGAGGGGGCGCTTAGGCGAGCAGTACTTC; J: TRBJ2-7; size: many; D: -; V: TRBV3-1
CDR3: CASSKREPTDTQYF; DNA: TGTGCCAGCAGTAAGCGGGAGCCCACAGATACGCAGTATTTT; J: TRBJ2-3; size: few; D: TRBD2; V: TRBV6-5
CDR3: CASSLVTGGIGEKLFF; DNA: TGTGCCAGCAGCTTAGTAACTGGGGGCATTGGAGAAAAACTGTTTTTT; J: TRBJ1-4; size: many; D: -; V: TRBV11-3
CDR3: CASSRGGSASYEQYF; DNA: TGTGCCAGCAGCCGAGGGGGGTCAGCCTCCTACGAGCAGTACTTC; J: TRBJ2-7; size: many; D: -; V: TRBV11-1
CDR3: CASSPDRDEQYF; DNA: TGTGCCAGCAGTCCGGACAGGGACGAGCAGTACTTC; J: TRBJ2-7; size: many; D: TRBD1; V: TRBV12-3/TRBV12-4
CDR3: CAITPDPRNQPQHF; DNA: TGTGCCATCACCCCCGACCCCCGCAATCAGCCCCAGCATTTT; J: TRBJ1-5; size: many; D: -; V: TRBV10-3
CDR3: CASSYSTANTEAFF; DNA: TGTGCCAGCAGTTACTCCACAGCGAACACTGAAGCTTTCTTT; J: TRBJ1-1; size: many; D: -; V: TRBV6-6
CDR3: CASSHGQANSPLHF; DNA: TGTGCCAGCAGCCACGGACAGGCCAATTCACCCCTCCACTTT; J: TRBJ1-6; size: -; D: TRBD1; V: TRBV4-2
CDR3: CASSLAGTGNTGELFF; DNA: TGTGCCAGCAGTTTGGCGGGGACAGGGAACACCGGGGAGCTGTTTTTT; J: TRBJ2-2; size: many; D: TRBD1; V: TRBV28
CDR3: CASSSTSGTGGLWGYTF; DNA: TGTGCCAGCAGCTCTACATCAGGGACAGGGGGCCTCTGGGGCTACACCTTC; J: TRBJ1-2; size: many; D: TRBD1; V: TRBV7-2
CDR3: CASSFLADQPQHF; DNA: TGTGCCAGCAGTTTTCTAGCGGATCAGCCCCAGCATTTT; J: TRBJ1-5; size: many; D: -; V: TRBV28
CDR3: CASSDPRDTEQFF; DNA: TGTGCCAGCAGTGACCCCAGGGACACCGAGCAGTTCTTC; J: TRBJ2-1; size: many; D: -; V: TRBV6-4
CDR3: CASSYGLAGADEQFF; DNA: TGCGCCAGCAGCTATGGACTAGCGGGAGCGGATGAGCAGTTCTTC; J: TRBJ2-1; size: many; D: TRBD2; V: TRBV5-1
CDR3: CASSQILEIETQYF; DNA: TGCGCCAGCAGCCAGATACTAGAAATTGAGACCCAGTACTTC; J: TRBJ2-5; size: many; D: -; V: TRBV5-1
CDR3: CSAIPGHLTDTQYF; DNA: TGCAGTGCTATTCCGGGCCACCTCACAGATACGCAGTATTTT; J: TRBJ2-3; size: many; D: -; V: TRBV20-1
CDR3: CASSLIAGGPRTQYF; DNA: TGTGCCAGCAGTTTAATAGCGGGAGGGCCGCGGACCCAGTACTTC; J: TRBJ2-5; size: many; D: TRBD2; V: TRBV12-3/TRBV12-4